This is a list of T cell receptor beta chains from one sample in a study of beta chain features in type 1 diabetes. TCRdb's copy holds only in-frame clones and misses some; the assay was immunoSEQ multiplex PCR. The data contain around 360,000 clones, around 12% of them singletons. The material sequenced was naive CD4+ T cells from blood. The receptors were sampled from a woman aged 18-35 years with type 1 diabetes. The CDR3 runs from the conserved cysteine through the conserved F or W. D genes are given only for firm matches. Size tells how often a clone was seen (once, few, many) or the class of an expanded clone, and some rows leave it out.

V,length,D,size,J,DNA,CDR3
TRBV5-1,13,-,few,TRBJ2-1,TGCGCCAGCAGGATGGAGAGGGTGAATGAGCAGTTCTTC,CASRMERVNEQFF
TRBV27,16,-,-,TRBJ2-7,TGTGCCAGCAGTCCCTATTGGACAGATTACTCCTACGAGCAGTACTTC,CASSPYWTDYSYEQYF
TRBV30,14,-,-,TRBJ1-1,TGTGCCTGGAGTGCGGGACTCCCAGGGACTGAAGCTTTCTTT,CAWSAGLPGTEAFF
TRBV5-1,14,-,few,TRBJ2-5,TGCGCCAGCAGCGGCAGACAAGGACAAGAGACCCAGTACTTC,CASSGRQGQETQYF
TRBV14,14,TRBD1,-,TRBJ1-1,TGTGCCAGCAGCCATCCGGGACAGCCACTTAAAGCTTTCTTT,CASSHPGQPLKAFF
TRBV4-1,14,-,-,TRBJ2-7,TGCGCCAGCAGCCAGAGGATTTACGGGGACGAGCAGTACTTC,CASSQRIYGDEQYF
TRBV5-4,14,-,few,TRBJ2-7,TGTGCCAGCAGCCAACCTTCTCGAGGCGACGAGCAGTACTTC,CASSQPSRGDEQYF
TRBV5-6,14,-,few,TRBJ2-2,TGTGCCAGCAGCCGTCCGGGGAACACCGGGGAGCTGTTTTTT,CASSRPGNTGELFF
TRBV25-1,9,-,few,TRBJ2-3,TGTGCCACAACAGATACGCAGTATTTT,CATTDTQYF
TRBV30,13,-,-,TRBJ1-1,TGTGCCTGGAGTGTAGGAGGCGGCACTGAAGCTTTCTTT,CAWSVGGGTEAFF
TRBV5-1,15,TRBD2,few,TRBJ2-1,TGCGCCAGCAGCTTGGCGGCTAGCGGCTACAATGAGCAGTTCTTC,CASSLAASGYNEQFF
TRBV13,13,-,-,TRBJ2-3,TGTGCCACCGGAGCAGCCATTTCAGATACGCAGTATTTT,CATGAAISDTQYF
TRBV29-1,15,TRBD2,-,TRBJ2-3,TGCAGCGTTGTTCGACTAGCGGGATTTGGAGATACGCAGTATTTT,CSVVRLAGFGDTQYF
TRBV7-6,13,-,-,TRBJ2-7,TGTGCCAGCAGCGGACGACAGATAGGCGAGCAGTACTTC,CASSGRQIGEQYF
TRBV28,14,-,once,TRBJ2-7,TGTGCCAGCAGAACCGGGACTTACACCTACGAGCAGTACTTC,CASRTGTYTYEQYF
TRBV5-6,14,TRBD1,-,TRBJ1-6,TGTGCCAGCAGCGAGACAGGGTTAAGTTCACCCCTCCACTTT,CASSETGLSSPLHF
TRBV19,16,TRBD2,-,TRBJ2-1,TGTGCCAGTAGTGGCAAGGGACTAGGGCGATGGGGTGAGCAGTTCTTC,CASSGKGLGRWGEQFF
TRBV28,12,-,-,TRBJ2-3,TGTGCCAGCAGGGAACAGACAGATACGCAGTATTTT,CASREQTDTQYF
TRBV18,12,-,-,TRBJ2-5,TGTGCCAGCTCACCCTCTAGAGAGACCCAGTACTTC,CASSPSRETQYF
TRBV11-2,15,-,few,TRBJ1-2,TGTGCCAGCATCCAGAATTACCGGGCTAACTATGGCTACACCTTC,CASIQNYRANYGYTF
TRBV5-4,15,TRBD2,few,TRBJ2-7,TGTGCCAGCAGCTTCGCGGGGGTTAAATCCTACGAGCAGTACTTC,CASSFAGVKSYEQYF
TRBV7-2,15,-,-,TRBJ1-5,TGTGCCAGCAGCCCAGACGGGGGTTATGGGCAGCCCCAGCATTTT,CASSPDGGYGQPQHF
TRBV29-1,12,TRBD1,-,TRBJ1-4,TGCAGCGGGGGGGACAGGGATGAAAAACTGTTTTTT,CSGGDRDEKLFF
TRBV28,17,-,-,TRBJ2-7,TGTGCCAGCAGTTCCCTTTCTTCGGGAGATAGTCCTTACGAGCAGTACTTC,CASSSLSSGDSPYEQYF